The clone carrying this T cell receptor beta chain was seen just once. Its antigen is unidentified. This entry is derived from a study of cytomegalovirus exposure and HLA in healthy donors. The study, taken as a whole, reports: Using the classifier, cytomegalovirus status was reportedly diagnosed with high specificity and sensitivity. The HLA-A and HLA-B alleles of most subjects were reportedly predicted accurately from TCR beta sequences.

Use of 60 Vbeta and 13 Jbeta primers characterized the PCR. Libraries were prepared by immunoSEQ multiplex PCR; TCRdb keeps only in-frame clonotypes and omits some of them. The sample lists roughly 77,000 clones, less than 80% occurring once. Sequencing used PBMCs. This clonotype was obtained from a middle-aged woman in good health and CMV-seropositive.

CDR3 nucleotide sequence: TGCGCCAGCAGCCAAGCCCCCGGGACACGCAACTACGAGCAGTACTTC. Protein sequence: CASSQAPGTRNYEQYF. The chain employs TRBV4-1 and TRBJ2-7, with D perhaps matching TRBD1 (6 bases). Germline assignment: CDR1 MGHRA and CDR2 YSYEKL. The V gene lost 1 base and the J gene lost 3 bases, with 16 bases spanning the gap. The length of the CDR3 is 16 residues.